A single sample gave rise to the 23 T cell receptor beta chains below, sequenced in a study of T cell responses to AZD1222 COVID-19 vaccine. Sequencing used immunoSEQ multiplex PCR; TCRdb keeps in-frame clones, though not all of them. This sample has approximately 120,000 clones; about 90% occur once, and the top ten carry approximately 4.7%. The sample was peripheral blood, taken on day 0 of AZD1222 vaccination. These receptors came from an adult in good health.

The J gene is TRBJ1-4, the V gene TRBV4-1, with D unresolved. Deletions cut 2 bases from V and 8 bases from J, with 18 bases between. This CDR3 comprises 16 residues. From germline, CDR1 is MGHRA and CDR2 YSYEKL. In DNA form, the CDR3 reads TGCGCCAGCAGCCAATCTACCGGGCCAGCGGACGAAAAACTGTTTTTT. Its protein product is CASSQSTGPADEKLFF.

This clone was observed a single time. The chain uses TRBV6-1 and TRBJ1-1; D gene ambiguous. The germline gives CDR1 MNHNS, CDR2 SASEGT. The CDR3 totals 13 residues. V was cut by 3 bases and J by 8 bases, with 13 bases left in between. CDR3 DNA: TGTGCCAGCAGTGACGGATTTGCGCCAGAAGCTTTCTTT. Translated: CASSDGFAPEAFF.

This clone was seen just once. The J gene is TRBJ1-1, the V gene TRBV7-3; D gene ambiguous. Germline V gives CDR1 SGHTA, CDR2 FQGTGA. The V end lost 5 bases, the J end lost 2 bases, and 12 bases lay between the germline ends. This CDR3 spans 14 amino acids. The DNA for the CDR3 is TGTGCCAGCAGCCCTACAGCGGGCAACACTGAAGCTTTCTTT. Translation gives CASSPTAGNTEAFF.

CDR3 loop: CASSLLGKYTF. The CDR3 coding sequence is TGTGCCAGCAGTTTACTGGGGAAATACACCTTC. The rearrangement links TRBV12-3 or TRBV12-4 to TRBJ1-2, with D unclear. Trimming removed 2 bases from V and 11 bases from J, with 9 bases in between. CDR3 length equals 11 residues.

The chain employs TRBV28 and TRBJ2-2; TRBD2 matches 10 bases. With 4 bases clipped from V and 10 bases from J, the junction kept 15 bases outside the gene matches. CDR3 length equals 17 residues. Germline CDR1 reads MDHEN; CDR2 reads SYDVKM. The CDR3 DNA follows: TGTGCCAGCAGTTACCGACAAGCGGGGGGGCTGCATGCGGAGCTGTTTTTT. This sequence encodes CASSYRQAGGLHAELFF.

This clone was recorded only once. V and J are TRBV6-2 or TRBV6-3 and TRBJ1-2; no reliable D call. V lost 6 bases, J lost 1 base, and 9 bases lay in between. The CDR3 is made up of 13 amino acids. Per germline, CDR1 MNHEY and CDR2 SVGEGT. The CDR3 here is CASSDRDNYGYTF. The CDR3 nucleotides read TGTGCCAGCAGCGACCGGGATAACTATGGCTACACCTTC.

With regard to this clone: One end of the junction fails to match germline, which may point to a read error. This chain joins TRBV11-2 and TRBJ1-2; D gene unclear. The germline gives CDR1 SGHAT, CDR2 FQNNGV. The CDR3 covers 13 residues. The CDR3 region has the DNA TGTGCCAGCAGCTTAGCGGCGGGTCACGATCCTTGGTTC. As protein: CASSLAAGHDPWF.

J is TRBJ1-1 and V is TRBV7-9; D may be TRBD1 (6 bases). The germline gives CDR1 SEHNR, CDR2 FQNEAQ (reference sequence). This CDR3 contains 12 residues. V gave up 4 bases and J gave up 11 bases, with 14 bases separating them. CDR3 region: CASSWGDTRAFF. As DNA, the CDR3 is TGTGCCAGCAGCTGGGGGGACACCCGGGCTTTCTTT. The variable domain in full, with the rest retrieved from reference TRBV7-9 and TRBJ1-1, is DTGVSQNPRHKITKRGQNVTFRCDPISEHNRLYWYRQTLGQGPEFLTYFQNEAQLEKSRLLSDRFSAERPKGSFSTLEIQRTEQGDSAMYLCASSWGDTRAFFGQGTRLTVV.

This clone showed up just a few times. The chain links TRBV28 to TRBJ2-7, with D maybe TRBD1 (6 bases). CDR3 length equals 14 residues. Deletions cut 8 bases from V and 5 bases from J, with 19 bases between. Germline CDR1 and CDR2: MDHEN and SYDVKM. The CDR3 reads CASAKTGFADEQYF. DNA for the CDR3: TGTGCCAGCGCGAAAACAGGGTTTGCGGACGAGCAGTACTTC. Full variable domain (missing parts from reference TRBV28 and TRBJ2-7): DVKVTQSSRYLVKRTGEKVFLECVQDMDHENMFWYRQDPGLGLRLIYFSYDVKMKEKGDIPEGYSVSREKKERFSLILESASTNQTSMYLCASAKTGFADEQYFGPGTRLTVT.

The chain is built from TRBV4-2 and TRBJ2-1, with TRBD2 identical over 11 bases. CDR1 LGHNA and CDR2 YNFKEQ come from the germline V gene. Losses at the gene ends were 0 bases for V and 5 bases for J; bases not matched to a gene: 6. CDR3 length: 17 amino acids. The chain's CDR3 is CASSQDQGGLADNEQFF. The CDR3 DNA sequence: TGTGCCAGCAGCCAAGATCAAGGGGGACTAGCGGACAATGAGCAGTTCTTC.

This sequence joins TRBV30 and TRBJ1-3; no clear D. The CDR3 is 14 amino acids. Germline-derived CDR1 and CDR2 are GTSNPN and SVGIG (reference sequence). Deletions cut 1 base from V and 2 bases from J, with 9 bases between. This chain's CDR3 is CAWSGVGAGNTIYF. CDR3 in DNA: TGTGCCTGGAGTGGGGTGGGCGCTGGAAACACCATATATTTT. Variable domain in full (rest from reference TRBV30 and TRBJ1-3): SQTIHQWPATLVQPVGSPLSLECTVEGTSNPNLYWYRQAAGRGLQLLFYSVGIGQISSEVPQNLSASRPQDRQFILSSKKLLLSDSGFYLCAWSGVGAGNTIYFGEGSWLTVV.

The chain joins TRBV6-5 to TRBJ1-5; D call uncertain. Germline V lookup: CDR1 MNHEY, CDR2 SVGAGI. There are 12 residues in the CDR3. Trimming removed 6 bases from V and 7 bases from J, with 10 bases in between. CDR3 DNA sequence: TGTGCCAGCAGCAGCATTGGGCAGCCCCAGCATTTT. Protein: CASSSIGQPQHF.

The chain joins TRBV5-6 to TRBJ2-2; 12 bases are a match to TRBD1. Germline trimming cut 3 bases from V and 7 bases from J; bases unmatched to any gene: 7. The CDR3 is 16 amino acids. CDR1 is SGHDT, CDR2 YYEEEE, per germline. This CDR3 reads CASSSGDRGLYGELFF. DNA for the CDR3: TGTGCCAGCAGCTCTGGGGACAGGGGGCTCTACGGGGAGCTGTTTTTT.

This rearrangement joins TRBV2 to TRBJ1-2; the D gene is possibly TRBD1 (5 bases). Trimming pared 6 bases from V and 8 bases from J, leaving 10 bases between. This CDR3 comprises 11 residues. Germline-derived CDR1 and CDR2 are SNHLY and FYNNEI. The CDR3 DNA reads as TGTGCCAGCAGCGGGGGGGAAGGCTACACCTTC. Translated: CASSGGEGYTF.

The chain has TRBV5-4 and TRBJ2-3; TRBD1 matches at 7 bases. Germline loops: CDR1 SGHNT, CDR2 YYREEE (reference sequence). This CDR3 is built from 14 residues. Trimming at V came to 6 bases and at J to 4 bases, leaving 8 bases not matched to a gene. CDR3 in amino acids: CASTPGQKADTQYF. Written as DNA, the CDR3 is TGTGCCAGCACCCCGGGACAGAAAGCAGATACGCAGTATTTT.

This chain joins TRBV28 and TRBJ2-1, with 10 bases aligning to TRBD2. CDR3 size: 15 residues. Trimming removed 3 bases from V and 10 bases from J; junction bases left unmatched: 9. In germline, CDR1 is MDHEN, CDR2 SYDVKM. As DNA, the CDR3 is TGTGCCAGCAGTTTTGCTAGCGGGAGAACTTACGAGCAGTTCTTC. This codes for CASSFASGRTYEQFF.

The CDR3 DNA follows: TGTGCCAGTAGTATGAATGGGGTCCGTGGCTACACCTTC. It yields the protein CASSMNGVRGYTF. The rearrangement joins TRBV19 to TRBJ1-2; D call uncertain. The CDR3 contains 13 residues. The V gene's germline CDR1 is LNHDA and CDR2 SQIVND (reference sequence). Trimming removed 3 bases at V and 7 bases at J, with 12 bases between.

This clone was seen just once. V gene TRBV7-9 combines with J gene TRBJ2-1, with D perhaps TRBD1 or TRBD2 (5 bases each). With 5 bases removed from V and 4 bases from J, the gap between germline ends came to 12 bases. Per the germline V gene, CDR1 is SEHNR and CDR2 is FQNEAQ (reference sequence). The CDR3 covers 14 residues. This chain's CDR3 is CASSPLRGYNEQFF. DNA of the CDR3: TGTGCCAGCAGCCCCTTGAGGGGTTACAATGAGCAGTTCTTC.

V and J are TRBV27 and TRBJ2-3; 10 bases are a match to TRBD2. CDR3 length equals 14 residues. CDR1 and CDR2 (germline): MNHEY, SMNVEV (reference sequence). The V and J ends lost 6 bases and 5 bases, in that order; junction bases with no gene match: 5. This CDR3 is CASSNSGRGDTQYF. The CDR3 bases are TGTGCCAGCAGCAACAGCGGGAGGGGAGATACGCAGTATTTT.

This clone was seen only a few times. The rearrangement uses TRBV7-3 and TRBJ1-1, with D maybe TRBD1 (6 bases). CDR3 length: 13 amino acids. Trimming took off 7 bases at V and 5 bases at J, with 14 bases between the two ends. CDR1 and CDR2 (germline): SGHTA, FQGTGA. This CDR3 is CASKKQGGTEAFF. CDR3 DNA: TGTGCCAGCAAAAAACAGGGTGGGACTGAAGCTTTCTTT.

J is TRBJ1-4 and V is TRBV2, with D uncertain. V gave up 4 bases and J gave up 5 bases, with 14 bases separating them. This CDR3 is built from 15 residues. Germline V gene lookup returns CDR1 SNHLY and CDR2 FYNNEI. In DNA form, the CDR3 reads TGTGCCAGCAGTGTTAGGGCCAGTTCGAATGAAAAACTGTTTTTT. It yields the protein CASSVRASSNEKLFF.

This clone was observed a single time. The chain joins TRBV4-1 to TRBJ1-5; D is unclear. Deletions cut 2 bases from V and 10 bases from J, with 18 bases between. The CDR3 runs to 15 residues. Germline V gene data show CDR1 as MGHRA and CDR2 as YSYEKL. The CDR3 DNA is TGCGCCAGCAGCCAAATCCCGGAGCCCGATCGCCCCCAGCATTTT. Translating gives CASSQIPEPDRPQHF.

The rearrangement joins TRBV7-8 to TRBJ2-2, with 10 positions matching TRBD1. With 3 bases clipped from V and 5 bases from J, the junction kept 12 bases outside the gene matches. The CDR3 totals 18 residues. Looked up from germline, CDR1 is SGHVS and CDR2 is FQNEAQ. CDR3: CASSFLDRGRRATGELFF. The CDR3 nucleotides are TGTGCCAGCAGCTTTCTCGACAGGGGGCGCAGGGCGACCGGGGAGCTGTTTTTT.